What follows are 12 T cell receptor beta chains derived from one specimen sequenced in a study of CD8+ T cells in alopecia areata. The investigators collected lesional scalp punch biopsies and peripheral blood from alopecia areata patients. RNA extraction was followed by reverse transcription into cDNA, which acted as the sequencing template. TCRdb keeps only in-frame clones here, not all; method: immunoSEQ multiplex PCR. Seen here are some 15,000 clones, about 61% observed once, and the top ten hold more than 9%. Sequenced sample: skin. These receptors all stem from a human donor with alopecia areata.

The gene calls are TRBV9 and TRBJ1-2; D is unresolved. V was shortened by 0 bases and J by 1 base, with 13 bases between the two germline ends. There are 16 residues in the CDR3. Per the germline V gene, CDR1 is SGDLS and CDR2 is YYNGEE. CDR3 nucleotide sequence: TGTGCCAGCAGCGTAGGAAACGGAGAAGTTAACTATGGCTACACCTTC. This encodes CASSVGNGEVNYGYTF. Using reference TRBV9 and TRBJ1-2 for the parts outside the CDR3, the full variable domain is DSGVTQTPKHLITATGQRVTLRCSPRSGDLSVYWYQQSLDQGLQFLIQYYNGEERAKGNILERFSAQQFPDLHSELNLSSLELGDSALYFCASSVGNGEVNYGYTFGSGTRLTVV.

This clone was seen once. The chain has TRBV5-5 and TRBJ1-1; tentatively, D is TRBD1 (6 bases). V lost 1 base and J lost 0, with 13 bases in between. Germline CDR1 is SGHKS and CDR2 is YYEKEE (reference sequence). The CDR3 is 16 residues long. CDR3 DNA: TGTGCCAGCAGCTTGAAACCACCAGGGGTGAACACTGAAGCTTTCTTT. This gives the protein CASSLKPPGVNTEAFF.

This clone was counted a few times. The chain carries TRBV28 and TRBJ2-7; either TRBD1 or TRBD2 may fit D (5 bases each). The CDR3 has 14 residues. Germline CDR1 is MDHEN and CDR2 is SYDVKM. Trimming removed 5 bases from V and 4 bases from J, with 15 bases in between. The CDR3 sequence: CASSPRDGLYEQYF. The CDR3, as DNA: TGTGCCAGCAGTCCTCGGGACGGCCTTTACGAGCAGTACTTC.

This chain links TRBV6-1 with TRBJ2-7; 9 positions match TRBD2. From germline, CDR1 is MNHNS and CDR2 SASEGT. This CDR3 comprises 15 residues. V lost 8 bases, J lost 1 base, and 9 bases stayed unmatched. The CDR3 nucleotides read TGTGCCAGCTCGGCGGGAGGGTCTAATTCCTACGAGCAGTACTTC. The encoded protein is CASSAGGSNSYEQYF.

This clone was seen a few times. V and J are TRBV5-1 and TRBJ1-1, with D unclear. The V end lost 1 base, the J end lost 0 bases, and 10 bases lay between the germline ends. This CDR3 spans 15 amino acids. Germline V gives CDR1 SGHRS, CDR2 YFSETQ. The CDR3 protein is CASSLNEQLNTEAFF. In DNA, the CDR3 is TGCGCCAGCAGCTTGAATGAGCAACTGAACACTGAAGCTTTCTTT.

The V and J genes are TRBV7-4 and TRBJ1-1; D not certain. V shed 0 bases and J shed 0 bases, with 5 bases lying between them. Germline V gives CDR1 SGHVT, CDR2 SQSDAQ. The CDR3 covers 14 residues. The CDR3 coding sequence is TGTGCCAGCAGCTTAGCGTTATTGAACACTGAAGCTTTCTTT. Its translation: CASSLALLNTEAFF.

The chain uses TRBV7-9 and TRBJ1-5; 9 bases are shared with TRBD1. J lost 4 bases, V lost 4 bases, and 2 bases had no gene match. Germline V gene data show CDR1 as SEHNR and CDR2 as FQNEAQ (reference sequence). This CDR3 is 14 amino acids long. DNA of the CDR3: TGTGCCAGCAGCTCTGGGACAGGGAATCAGCCCCAGCATTTT. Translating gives CASSSGTGNQPQHF.

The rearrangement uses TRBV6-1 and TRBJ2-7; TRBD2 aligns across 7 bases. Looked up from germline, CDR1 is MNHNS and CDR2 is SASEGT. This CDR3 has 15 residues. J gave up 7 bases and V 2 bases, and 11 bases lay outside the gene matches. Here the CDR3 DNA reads TGTGCCAGCAGTGAACCCGGCGGGAGCTCTAGGGAGCAGTACTTC. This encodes CASSEPGGSSREQYF.

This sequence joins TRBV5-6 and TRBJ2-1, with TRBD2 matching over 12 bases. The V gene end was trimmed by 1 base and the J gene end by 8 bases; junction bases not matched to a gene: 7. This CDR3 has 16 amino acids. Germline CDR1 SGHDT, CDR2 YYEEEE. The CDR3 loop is CASSLMTSGSYDEQFF. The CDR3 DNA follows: TGTGCCAGCAGCTTGATGACTAGCGGGAGCTATGATGAGCAGTTCTTC.

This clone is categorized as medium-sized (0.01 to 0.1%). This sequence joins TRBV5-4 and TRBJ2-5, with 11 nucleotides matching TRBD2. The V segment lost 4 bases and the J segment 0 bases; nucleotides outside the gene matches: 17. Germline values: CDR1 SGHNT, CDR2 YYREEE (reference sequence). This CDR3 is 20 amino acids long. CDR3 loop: CASSTSRRRLAGGYQETQYF. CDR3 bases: TGTGCCAGCAGCACTTCTAGAAGGAGGCTAGCGGGAGGCTACCAAGAGACCCAGTACTTC.

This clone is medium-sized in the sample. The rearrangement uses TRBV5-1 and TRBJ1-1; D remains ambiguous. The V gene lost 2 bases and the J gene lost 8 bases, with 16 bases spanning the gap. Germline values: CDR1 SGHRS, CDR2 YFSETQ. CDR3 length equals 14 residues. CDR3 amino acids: CASSLGGPGPEAFF. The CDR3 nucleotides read TGCGCCAGCAGCTTAGGAGGGCCTGGCCCCGAAGCTTTCTTT. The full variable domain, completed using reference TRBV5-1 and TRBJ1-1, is KAGVTQTPRYLIKTRGQQVTLSCSPISGHRSVSWYQQTPGQGLQFLFEYFSETQRNKGNFPGRFSGRQFSNSRSEMNVSTLELGDSALYLCASSLGGPGPEAFFGQGTRLTVV.

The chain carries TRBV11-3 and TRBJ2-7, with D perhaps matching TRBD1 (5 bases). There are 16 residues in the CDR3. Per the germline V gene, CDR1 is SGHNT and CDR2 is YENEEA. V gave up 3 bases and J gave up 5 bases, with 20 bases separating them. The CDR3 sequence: CASSFTTVAAGNEQYF. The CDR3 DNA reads TGTGCCAGCAGCTTCACTACGGTGGCGGCAGGGAACGAGCAGTACTTC.